Shown below are 2 T cell receptor beta chains from a single sample sequenced in a study of TIL therapy for anti-PD-1-resistant metastatic lung cancer. The immunoSEQ assay was v3. Clones were sequenced by immunoSEQ multiplex PCR, and TCRdb holds only the in-frame ones, with some missing. The repertoire holds approximately 57,000 clones, with roughly four fifths as singletons. The time point: pre-treatment sample, taken before nivolumab and TIL therapy. The sample consisted of blood, taken at baseline. The receptors were gathered from a person aged 25-85 years with non-small cell lung cancer.

This clone appeared once. The chain combines TRBV5-1 with TRBJ2-5; D is perhaps TRBD1 (6 bases). The CDR3 is made up of 15 amino acids. V dropped 1 base and J dropped 4 bases, with 14 bases sitting between them. CDR1 is SGHRS and CDR2 is YFSETQ in the germline V gene. The DNA of the CDR3 is TGCGCCAGCAGCTTGATGGGGGCGAGCGGAGAGACCCAGTACTTC. It is translated as CASSLMGASGETQYF. Together with reference TRBV5-1 and TRBJ2-5, the CDR3 gives the full variable domain: KAGVTQTPRYLIKTRGQQVTLSCSPISGHRSVSWYQQTPGQGLQFLFEYFSETQRNKGNFPGRFSGRQFSNSRSEMNVSTLELGDSALYLCASSLMGASGETQYFGPGTRLLVL.

This rearrangement joins TRBV9 to TRBJ2-1; TRBD1 matches 7 bases. This CDR3 is built from 12 residues. V was pared by 4 bases and J by 8 bases, with 3 bases of the junction left unmatched. Germline V gene sequence: CDR1 SGDLS, CDR2 YYNGEE. This CDR3 is CASSYGQDEQFF. CDR3 nucleotides: TGTGCCAGCAGCTACGGACAGGATGAGCAGTTCTTC.